Listed below are T cell receptor beta chains from one sample, sequenced in a study of CD8 T cells in ankylosing spondylitis. Using its own MiXCR run on the 5' RACE reads, TCRdb lists one record per CDR3 protein. The sample contains more than 300,000 distinct CDR3 sequences, approximately 10% of which appear only once. The sequenced sample consisted of blood, either unsorted or a sorted T cell fraction (not recorded which). Source of these receptors: a female donor with ankylosing spondylitis or in good health (not recorded which). Both conserved end residues are part of each CDR3. The D gene is left open where the match is weak. Where a row states a size, it is once, few, many or the class of an expanded clone; other rows omit it.

CDR3 DNA: TGCAGCGTTGACCCTAGCGGGGGTTTAGATACGCAGTATTTT
CDR3 protein: CSVDPSGGLDTQYF
clone size: many
D gene: TRBD2
J gene: TRBJ2-3
V gene: TRBV29-1
CDR3 length: 14

CDR3 DNA: TGTGCCAGCAGCTTGGCCACCTACAATGAGCAGTTCTTC
CDR3 protein: CASSLATYNEQFF
clone size: many
D gene: -
J gene: TRBJ2-1
V gene: TRBV5-5
CDR3 length: 13

CDR3 DNA: TGTGCCATCAGTGTGCGGGGGGCGGTCAATGAGCAGTTCTTC
CDR3 protein: CAISVRGAVNEQFF
clone size: many
D gene: TRBD2
J gene: TRBJ2-1
V gene: TRBV10-3
CDR3 length: 14

CDR3 DNA: TGTGCCAGCAGCTTAGGAGTGGGCCCTGAAGCTTTCTTT
CDR3 protein: CASSLGVGPEAFF
clone size: few
D gene: -
J gene: TRBJ1-1
V gene: TRBV7-2
CDR3 length: 13

CDR3 DNA: TGTGCCAGCAGTTCTAGGACAGAGAACACTGAAGCTTTCTTT
CDR3 protein: CASSSRTENTEAFF
clone size: many
D gene: -
J gene: TRBJ1-1
V gene: TRBV12-3/TRBV12-4
CDR3 length: 14

CDR3 DNA: TGCAGTGCTAGAGTTCCGTTCATGAACACTGAAGCTTTCTTT
CDR3 protein: CSARVPFMNTEAFF
clone size: many
D gene: -
J gene: TRBJ1-1
V gene: TRBV20-1
CDR3 length: 14

CDR3 DNA: TGCGCCAGCAGCTTGGCCGTGGATTCTGGGGCCAACGTCCTGACTTTC
CDR3 protein: CASSLAVDSGANVLTF
clone size: many
D gene: -
J gene: TRBJ2-6
V gene: TRBV5-1
CDR3 length: 16

CDR3 DNA: TGTGCCAGCACCCAGCGACAGGGGTTCAACGAGCAGTACTTC
CDR3 protein: CASTQRQGFNEQYF
clone size: -
D gene: TRBD1
J gene: TRBJ2-7
V gene: TRBV12-3/TRBV12-4
CDR3 length: 14

CDR3 DNA: TGTGCCAGGACTAAAGGGGGCAGTGACACTGAAGCTTTCTTT
CDR3 protein: CARTKGGSDTEAFF
clone size: -
D gene: TRBD1
J gene: TRBJ1-1
V gene: TRBV7-2
CDR3 length: 14

CDR3 DNA: TGCGCCAGCAGCTTGGTTTCCCCTGGGCCCAAGCAGTTCTTC
CDR3 protein: CASSLVSPGPKQFF
clone size: few
D gene: -
J gene: TRBJ2-1
V gene: TRBV5-1
CDR3 length: 14

CDR3 DNA: TGTGCCAGCAGAGAAAGAGGGGGGTCGGAGCAGTACTTC
CDR3 protein: CASRERGGSEQYF
clone size: few
D gene: -
J gene: TRBJ2-7
V gene: TRBV28
CDR3 length: 13

CDR3 DNA: TGTGCCAGCAGGCACAAAGAGACCCAGTACTTC
CDR3 protein: CASRHKETQYF
clone size: many
D gene: -
J gene: TRBJ2-5
V gene: TRBV6-6
CDR3 length: 11

CDR3 DNA: TGTGCCAGCAGTCGGGACGGTTATTCACCCCTCCACTTT
CDR3 protein: CASSRDGYSPLHF
clone size: many
D gene: -
J gene: TRBJ1-6
V gene: TRBV6-2/TRBV6-3
CDR3 length: 13

CDR3 DNA: TGTGCCAGCAGTTATGAGACAGGGTTGGGTGAGCAGTTCTTC
CDR3 protein: CASSYETGLGEQFF
clone size: -
D gene: TRBD1
J gene: TRBJ2-1
V gene: TRBV5-5
CDR3 length: 14

CDR3 DNA: TGCTGTGCTAGGCATAGGGCCTCGAGATACGGGGAGACCCAGTACTTC
CDR3 protein: CCARHRASRYGETQYF
clone size: -
D gene: -
J gene: TRBJ2-5
V gene: TRBV20-1
CDR3 length: 16

CDR3 DNA: TGCGCCAGCAGGTTCCGGGACAGAGACTCCTACGAGCAGTACTTC
CDR3 protein: CASRFRDRDSYEQYF
clone size: many
D gene: TRBD1
J gene: TRBJ2-7
V gene: TRBV5-1
CDR3 length: 15

CDR3 DNA: TGTGCCAGCAGCTTAGAGGCGTGGGCTCCGTTGGACTCCTACAATGAGCAGTTCTTC
CDR3 protein: CASSLEAWAPLDSYNEQFF
clone size: -
D gene: -
J gene: TRBJ2-1
V gene: TRBV11-2
CDR3 length: 19

CDR3 DNA: TGTGCCAGCAGCTTGTCGACAGGGGGCGGGGAGCAGTACTTC
CDR3 protein: CASSLSTGGGEQYF
clone size: few
D gene: TRBD1
J gene: TRBJ2-7
V gene: TRBV5-5
CDR3 length: 14

CDR3 DNA: TGTGCCAGCAGTTTAGGCTGGGGGTCGGACATTCAGTACTTC
CDR3 protein: CASSLGWGSDIQYF
clone size: many
D gene: -
J gene: TRBJ2-4
V gene: TRBV12-3/TRBV12-4
CDR3 length: 14

CDR3 DNA: TGTGCCACCTCCCGCAACACCCACAATCAGCCCCAGCATTTT
CDR3 protein: CATSRNTHNQPQHF
clone size: few
D gene: -
J gene: TRBJ1-5
V gene: TRBV12-3/TRBV12-4
CDR3 length: 14

CDR3 DNA: TGCGCCAGCAGCTTGGGACTAGCGGGAGTCTACGAGCAGTACTTC
CDR3 protein: CASSLGLAGVYEQYF
clone size: many
D gene: TRBD2
J gene: TRBJ2-7
V gene: TRBV5-1
CDR3 length: 15

CDR3 DNA: TGTGCCAGCAGGGACGTAGCGGGGAGTATCGACACCGGGGAGCTGTTTTTT
CDR3 protein: CASRDVAGSIDTGELFF
clone size: many
D gene: TRBD2
J gene: TRBJ2-2
V gene: TRBV9
CDR3 length: 17

CDR3 DNA: TGTGCCAGCAGTTTAAGGACAGGGTTTCCGTACTTC
CDR3 protein: CASSLRTGFPYF
clone size: -
D gene: TRBD1
J gene: TRBJ2-4
V gene: TRBV28
CDR3 length: 12

CDR3 DNA: TGTGCCAGCAGTTTATACGGAATCCTTCGCCACGAGCAGTACTTC
CDR3 protein: CASSLYGILRHEQYF
clone size: many
D gene: -
J gene: TRBJ2-7
V gene: TRBV28
CDR3 length: 15

CDR3 DNA: TGTGCCAGCAGTTCTCCCTGCGAGCAGTACTTC
CDR3 protein: CASSSPCEQYF
clone size: once
D gene: -
J gene: TRBJ2-7
V gene: TRBV6-6
CDR3 length: 11

CDR3 DNA: TGTGCCAGCAGCTTCGCACCTGGGACGCAGTCCTACGAGCAGTACTTC
CDR3 protein: CASSFAPGTQSYEQYF
clone size: -
D gene: -
J gene: TRBJ2-7
V gene: TRBV11-2
CDR3 length: 16

CDR3 DNA: TGTGCCAGCAGCTTAGGAATTTTGATGTTGTATGGCTACACCTTC
CDR3 protein: CASSLGILMLYGYTF
clone size: many
D gene: -
J gene: TRBJ1-2
V gene: TRBV7-8
CDR3 length: 15

CDR3 DNA: TGCGCCAGCCGCCCCACGCCTGGCAATGAGCAGTTCTTC
CDR3 protein: CASRPTPGNEQFF
clone size: -
D gene: -
J gene: TRBJ2-1
V gene: TRBV4-1
CDR3 length: 13

CDR3 DNA: TGTGCCAGCAGTGAAGAAGGGGCAGGCCCAAGGTCACCCCTCCACTTT
CDR3 protein: CASSEEGAGPRSPLHF
clone size: many
D gene: -
J gene: TRBJ1-6
V gene: TRBV6-1
CDR3 length: 16

CDR3 DNA: TGTGCCAGCAGTTTCCAAGGGACTAGCGGAATCCCTGCACGGGGGACCCAGTACTTC
CDR3 protein: CASSFQGTSGIPARGTQYF
clone size: -
D gene: TRBD2
J gene: TRBJ2-5
V gene: TRBV27
CDR3 length: 19

CDR3 DNA: TGCAGTGCTAGAGATCCCCGACAGGCTTGGAACAACACTGAAGCTTTCTTT
CDR3 protein: CSARDPRQAWNNTEAFF
clone size: many
D gene: -
J gene: TRBJ1-1
V gene: TRBV20-1
CDR3 length: 17

CDR3 DNA: TGCAGTGCTAATAGCGGATCAAGCTCCTACAATGAGCAGTTCTTC
CDR3 protein: CSANSGSSSYNEQFF
clone size: many
D gene: -
J gene: TRBJ2-1
V gene: TRBV20-1
CDR3 length: 15

CDR3 DNA: TGCGCCAGCGACGAATGGACAGATGACTATGGCTACACCTTC
CDR3 protein: CASDEWTDDYGYTF
clone size: -
D gene: -
J gene: TRBJ1-2
V gene: TRBV10-1
CDR3 length: 14

CDR3 DNA: TGTGCCTGCTGCCGCGGGACAGCAACATCCTATGGCTACACCTTC
CDR3 protein: CACCRGTATSYGYTF
clone size: -
D gene: TRBD1
J gene: TRBJ1-2
V gene: TRBV3-1
CDR3 length: 15

CDR3 DNA: TGTGCCATCATTCGGCAAGTAGCGGAAAAGTACAATGAGCAGTTCTTC
CDR3 protein: CAIIRQVAEKYNEQFF
clone size: -
D gene: -
J gene: TRBJ2-1
V gene: TRBV2
CDR3 length: 16

CDR3 DNA: TGTGCCAGCAGCTCCTCTAGCGGGGGCACAGATACGCAGTATTTT
CDR3 protein: CASSSSSGGTDTQYF
clone size: few
D gene: TRBD2
J gene: TRBJ2-3
V gene: TRBV7-3
CDR3 length: 15

CDR3 DNA: TGTGCCAGCAGTTTAGGGCGACAGGGGGCAGACACTGAAGCTTTCTTT
CDR3 protein: CASSLGRQGADTEAFF
clone size: -
D gene: TRBD1
J gene: TRBJ1-1
V gene: TRBV12-3/TRBV12-4
CDR3 length: 16

CDR3 DNA: TGCAGTGCTAGAAATCCGGGACAGGGGGTTCGGGAGACCCAGTACTTC
CDR3 protein: CSARNPGQGVRETQYF
clone size: many
D gene: TRBD1
J gene: TRBJ2-5
V gene: TRBV20-1
CDR3 length: 16

CDR3 DNA: TGTGCCAGCAGTGAAGCGGCCCAGGGCCTGGGGCTATATAATTCACCCCTCCACTTT
CDR3 protein: CASSEAAQGLGLYNSPLHF
clone size: -
D gene: -
J gene: TRBJ1-6
V gene: TRBV6-1
CDR3 length: 19

CDR3 DNA: TGCAGTGCTAAAGGGACAGCTTACAATGAGCAGTTCTTC
CDR3 protein: CSAKGTAYNEQFF
clone size: many
D gene: TRBD1
J gene: TRBJ2-1
V gene: TRBV20-1
CDR3 length: 13

CDR3 DNA: TGCGCCAGCAGCGGAGGGACTGGCACAGATACGCAGTATTTT
CDR3 protein: CASSGGTGTDTQYF
clone size: many
D gene: -
J gene: TRBJ2-3
V gene: TRBV5-1
CDR3 length: 14

CDR3 DNA: TGTGCCAGCAGGCAGACAGCAACGTACGAGCAGTACTTC
CDR3 protein: CASRQTATYEQYF
clone size: few
D gene: -
J gene: TRBJ2-7
V gene: TRBV6-6
CDR3 length: 13

CDR3 DNA: TGTGCCAGCAGCGTAGGGCAGGAGTCAGATACGCAGTATTTT
CDR3 protein: CASSVGQESDTQYF
clone size: few
D gene: -
J gene: TRBJ2-3
V gene: TRBV9
CDR3 length: 14

CDR3 DNA: TGCGCCAGCAGCTTGGGCGTTGGCGGGCGGGGGCCGTACAATGAGCAGTTCTTC
CDR3 protein: CASSLGVGGRGPYNEQFF
clone size: many
D gene: -
J gene: TRBJ2-1
V gene: TRBV5-1
CDR3 length: 18

CDR3 DNA: TGTGCCAGCAGCCAACGGGGGAATGAGCAGTTCTTC
CDR3 protein: CASSQRGNEQFF
clone size: many
D gene: -
J gene: TRBJ2-1
V gene: TRBV4-2
CDR3 length: 12

CDR3 DNA: TGTGCCACCAGATCGGAGACCGACTGGCCAGATACGCAGTATTTT
CDR3 protein: CATRSETDWPDTQYF
clone size: many
D gene: -
J gene: TRBJ2-3
V gene: TRBV15
CDR3 length: 15

CDR3 DNA: TGCAGTGCTAGAGTTGATAACTCGGGCAATCAGCCCCAGCATTTT
CDR3 protein: CSARVDNSGNQPQHF
clone size: many
D gene: -
J gene: TRBJ1-5
V gene: TRBV20-1
CDR3 length: 15

CDR3 DNA: TGCGCCAGCAGCTTGTCGGACAGAAATGGCTACACCTTC
CDR3 protein: CASSLSDRNGYTF
clone size: many
D gene: -
J gene: TRBJ1-2
V gene: TRBV5-1
CDR3 length: 13